The present entry profiles one T cell receptor (beta chain) with its context. Its antigen is not known. The sample comes from a study of post-analysis software for immune sequencing data. Study findings and constraints: The F measure placed samples prepared in the same batch into strongly shared clusters. In patients, TRBV5-6, TRBV5-1 and TRBV20-1 belonged to roughly five TRBV segments found more frequently than in controls.

Trimming took 6 bases from V and 2 from J, leaving 17 bases between them. This CDR3 is built from 15 residues. Germline loops: CDR1 PRHDT, CDR2 FYEKMQ (reference sequence). Unique molecular identifiers were carried by the TCR beta cDNA libraries. TCRdb reprocessed the PCR reads with MiXCR, giving one entry per CDR3 protein. The sample gives approximately 460,000 distinct CDR3 sequences, roughly 45% of which show up once; 12% is in the top ten. Sample: blood. The origin of this receptor is a girl aged 10 to 17 with multiple sclerosis. The J gene is TRBJ2-7, the V gene TRBV13; D tentatively reads TRBD1 or TRBD2 (5 bases each). This CDR3 reads CASSLAGTGTYEQYF. The CDR3 bases are TGTGCCAGCAGTCTCGCCGGGACCGGGACCTACGAGCAGTACTTC.